This T cell receptor beta chain stems from a study of neurological immune-mediated disorders. Germline CDR1 reads SGHRS; CDR2 reads YFSETQ. The CDR3 is made up of 14 amino acids. V trimming: 4 bases; J trimming: 7 bases; junction bases outside the gene matches: 11. This clonotype was picked up many times. cDNA was made by 5'RACE with 10-nucleotide random UMIs. From 15-18 subjects, over 180 million TCR-beta sequences were obtained in each sequencing run. TCRdb recomputed calls from the 5' RACE reads with MiXCR, one row per CDR3 protein. The data contain around 50,000 distinct CDR3 sequences, over 10% of them singletons. Time point: longitudinal time-point 2. Unsorted libraries were generated from 2 million PBMCs held at -80 degrees C.

The receptor comes from a male donor with HTLV-1-associated myelopathy (HAM/TSP). The chain combines TRBV5-1 with TRBJ2-7; 7 bases map to TRBD1. Material: PBMCs. The DNA for the CDR3 is TGCGCCAGCAGCGAAGACAGGGCGGATGAGGAGCAGTACTTC. It codes for CASSEDRADEEQYF.